The next 23 T cell receptor beta chains were all read from a single sample in a study of T cell responses to AZD1222 COVID-19 vaccine. Assay used: immunoSEQ multiplex PCR; TCRdb lists only in-frame clones, some missing. The table shows hundreds of thousands of clones, with 93% occurring only once. Sequencing was performed on peripheral blood, taken on day 0 of MenACWY control vaccination. These receptors were collected from an adult in good health.

V and J are TRBV6-1 and TRBJ1-1, with D unclear. The CDR3 runs 15 residues. The V and J ends lost 2 bases and 0 bases respectively, with 10 bases between them. The germline V gene encodes CDR1 MNHNS and CDR2 SASEGT. DNA of the CDR3: TGTGCCAGCAGTGAACAGTGGCCAATGAACACTGAAGCTTTCTTT. It is translated as CASSEQWPMNTEAFF.

The J gene is TRBJ1-1, the V gene TRBV6-5; no clear D. Germline V gene lookup returns CDR1 MNHEY and CDR2 SVGAGI. This CDR3 is 15 amino acids long. Trimming removed 0 bases at V and 0 bases at J, with 8 bases between. CDR3 sequence (DNA): TGTGCCAGCAGTTACTCGAATAGGATGAACACTGAAGCTTTCTTT. Amino acid sequence: CASSYSNRMNTEAFF.

On this clone: This sample includes further DNA sequences coding for the same CDR3. The chain joins TRBV2 to TRBJ1-3, with D unclear. Germline V gene lookup returns CDR1 SNHLY and CDR2 FYNNEI. The V end was cut by 9 bases, the J end by 4 bases, with 10 bases between. The CDR3 has 12 amino acids. For the CDR3, the DNA is TGTGCCAGAAAGGGATCCGGAAACACCATATATTTT. Its translation: CARKGSGNTIYF.

The chain is built from TRBV6-2 or TRBV6-3 and TRBJ2-7; possibly TRBD1 for D (6 bases). In germline, CDR1 is MNHEY, CDR2 SVGEGT. This CDR3 has 14 amino acids. Trimming stripped 2 bases from V and 2 bases from J, with 10 bases between. The CDR3 spells CASSYTTGPYEQYF. The CDR3 DNA reads as TGTGCCAGCAGTTACACGACAGGACCCTACGAGCAGTACTTC.

V and J are TRBV4-2 and TRBJ2-2, with TRBD2 matching 8 bases. Germline V gene data show CDR1 as LGHNA and CDR2 as YNFKEQ. The CDR3 loop spans 15 amino acids. V was clipped by 3 bases and J by 7 bases; unmatched bases: 7. The DNA of the CDR3 is TGTGCCAGCAGCCACGGGGGGGCCCGGGGCGGGGAGCTGTTTTTT. Protein product: CASSHGGARGGELFF.

The chain recombines TRBV5-6 with TRBJ1-2; the D is unclear. The CDR3 is 13 residues long. V lost 2 bases and J lost 4, with 9 bases in between. Germline V gene data show CDR1 as SGHDT and CDR2 as YYEEEE. The CDR3 spells CASSLEQFYGYTF. CDR3 in DNA: TGTGCCAGCAGCTTAGAACAGTTCTATGGCTACACCTTC.

The J gene is TRBJ1-1, the V gene TRBV5-1; the match to TRBD1 covers 10 bases. CDR3 size: 16 residues. The germline CDR1 and CDR2 sequences are SGHRS and YFSETQ. The junction had 8 bases not matched to a gene; V was cut back by 5 bases and J by 1 base. This CDR3 reads CASRHDRGQGNTEAFF. CDR3 coding DNA: TGCGCCAGCAGACATGACAGGGGGCAGGGGAACACTGAAGCTTTCTTT.

J is TRBJ1-5 and V is TRBV24-1; maybe TRBD1 (5 bases). Germline V CDR1 and CDR2: KGHDR, SFDVKD. The CDR3 runs to 11 residues. The V end lost 4 bases, the J end lost 11 bases, and 8 bases lay between the germline ends. CDR3 sequence: CATSDGGAQHF. In nucleotides, the CDR3 is TGTGCCACCAGTGACGGGGGGGCCCAGCATTTT.

The chain couples TRBV12-3 or TRBV12-4 to TRBJ2-5; 12 bases agree with TRBD1. V trimming: 8 bases; J trimming: 4 bases; junction bases outside the gene matches: 2. This CDR3 is 13 amino acids long. Here the CDR3 reads CASGDRGRETQYF. The CDR3 nucleotides read TGTGCCAGCGGGGACAGGGGGCGAGAGACCCAGTACTTC.

The chain uses TRBV7-9 and TRBJ2-5; 9 bases fit TRBD2. The length of the CDR3 is 16 residues. The V gene's germline CDR1 is SEHNR and CDR2 FQNEAQ (reference sequence). V shed 3 bases and J 5 bases; nucleotides not matched to a gene: 10. The CDR3 here is CASSLAGGTTGETQYF. In DNA form, the CDR3 reads TGTGCCAGCAGCTTGGCGGGGGGGACGACTGGGGAGACCCAGTACTTC.

V usage is TRBV28 and J usage is TRBJ1-5; no clear D. CDR1 and CDR2 (germline): MDHEN, SYDVKM. The CDR3 extends over 13 amino acids. Trimming pared 6 bases from V and 4 bases from J, leaving 10 bases between. The CDR3 DNA sequence: TGTGCCAGCAGAAGGGATCTTAATCAGCCCCAGCATTTT. It encodes CASRRDLNQPQHF.

The chain combines TRBV19 with TRBJ2-1; D is possibly TRBD1 or TRBD2 (5 bases each). Germline V lookup: CDR1 LNHDA, CDR2 SQIVND (reference sequence). The CDR3 is 15 amino acids. With 4 bases removed from V and 6 bases from J, the gap between germline ends came to 16 bases. CDR3 region: CASSTGPLGLNEQFF. The DNA for the CDR3 is TGTGCCAGTAGTACGGGACCTCTGGGGCTCAATGAGCAGTTCTTC.

The gene calls are TRBV5-4 and TRBJ1-2; the match to TRBD1 covers 7 bases. The CDR3 covers 13 residues. J lost 3 bases, V lost 5 bases, and 4 bases had no gene match. Germline values: CDR1 SGHNT, CDR2 YYREEE (reference sequence). In DNA form, the CDR3 reads TGTGCCAGCAGTCCAGACAGGGACTATGGCTACACCTTC. It yields the protein CASSPDRDYGYTF.

The chain employs TRBV7-9 and TRBJ1-5; 10 bases agree with TRBD1. Germline CDR1 is SEHNR and CDR2 is FQNEAQ (reference sequence). The CDR3 sequence is 18 residues long. V lost 0 bases, J lost 1 base, and 6 bases stayed unmatched. The CDR3 sequence is CASSLAGQGRASNQPQHF. DNA for the CDR3: TGTGCCAGCAGCTTAGCGGGACAGGGGAGGGCAAGCAATCAGCCCCAGCATTTT.

The chain couples TRBV6-6 to TRBJ1-5; 7 bases agree with TRBD1. Germline CDR1 and CDR2: MNHNY and SVGAGI (reference sequence). The CDR3 loop spans 15 amino acids. With 5 bases clipped from V and 2 bases from J, the junction kept 6 bases outside the gene matches. Here the CDR3 DNA reads TGTGCCAGCAGTCCTGACAGGGCTGGCAATCAGCCCCAGCATTTT. This codes for CASSPDRAGNQPQHF.

The J gene is TRBJ1-5, the V gene TRBV30; weak D call: TRBD1 (5 bases). CDR1 is GTSNPN and CDR2 is SVGIG in the germline V gene (reference sequence). Trimming left V 5 bases short and J 0 bases short, with 8 bases between. The CDR3 loop spans 13 amino acids. CDR3 protein: CAWGAPSNQPQHF. The CDR3 DNA follows: TGTGCCTGGGGGGCGCCTAGCAATCAGCCCCAGCATTTT.

The chain employs TRBV6-5 and TRBJ1-6, with D unclear. The CDR3 runs to 13 residues. Germline loops: CDR1 MNHEY, CDR2 SVGAGI. V lost 6 bases and J 8 bases, leaving 11 bases between the germline ends. As DNA, the CDR3 is TGTGCCAGCAGCCGGGAAGCCGATTCACCCCTCCACTTT. Encoded protein: CASSREADSPLHF.

J is TRBJ1-6 and V is TRBV12-5, with unresolved D. V was shortened by 1 base and J by 8 bases, with 3 bases between the two germline ends. The CDR3 spans 12 residues. CDR1 LGHNT and CDR2 FRNRAP come from the germline V gene. The CDR3 loop reads CASGLDYSPLHF. The CDR3 DNA is TGTGCTAGTGGTTTGGACTATTCACCCCTCCACTTT.

This sequence joins TRBV6-5 and TRBJ2-1, with a weak D call TRBD1 (5 bases). Germline V CDR1 and CDR2: MNHEY, SVGAGI. V lost 7 bases, J lost 5 bases, and 15 bases lay in between. The CDR3 totals 14 residues. CDR3 sequence reads: CASTWTRHNNEQFF. CDR3 bases: TGTGCCAGCACTTGGACACGCCACAACAATGAGCAGTTCTTC.

The chain joins TRBV27 to TRBJ2-4; 7 bases line up with TRBD2. The CDR3 sequence is 15 residues long. Trimming at V came to 4 bases and at J to 2 bases, leaving 5 bases not matched to a gene. Germline CDR1 MNHEY, CDR2 SMNVEV (reference sequence). Here the CDR3 DNA reads TGTGCCAGCAGTTGGGAGGGTTTAACCAAAAACATTCAGTACTTC. Residues: CASSWEGLTKNIQYF.

V usage is TRBV27 and J usage is TRBJ2-1; 9 bases line up with TRBD1. Trimming cost V 1 base and J 6 bases; bases outside gene matches: 4. The CDR3 is made up of 15 amino acids. Germline CDR1 MNHEY, CDR2 SMNVEV (reference sequence). The CDR3 protein is CASSLFPGQGNEQFF. For the CDR3, the DNA is TGTGCCAGCAGTTTATTTCCGGGACAGGGCAATGAGCAGTTCTTC.

This rearrangement joins TRBV2 to TRBJ2-2; D remains ambiguous. This CDR3 region has 14 residues. With 1 base removed from V and 2 bases from J, the gap between germline ends came to 5 bases. The germline V gene has CDR1 SNHLY and CDR2 FYNNEI. The CDR3 is CASSEDRNTGELFF. The CDR3 DNA sequence: TGTGCCAGCAGTGAAGACAGAAACACCGGGGAGCTGTTTTTT.

The J gene is TRBJ2-1, the V gene TRBV6-2 or TRBV6-3; 8 positions match TRBD2. Germline V gives CDR1 MNHEY, CDR2 SVGEGT. The CDR3 has 15 amino acids. The V gene end was trimmed by 0 bases and the J gene end by 3 bases; junction bases not matched to a gene: 1. CDR3 loop: CASSYSGGGYNEQFF. Written as DNA, the CDR3 is TGTGCCAGCAGTTACTCCGGGGGGGGCTACAATGAGCAGTTCTTC.